Sequencing of this T cell receptor (beta chain) was carried out in a study of human T cells and chemical hapten exposure. Original handling: Sequenced samples showed a median of 95,638 TCRs each, with counts running from around 20,000 to 690,000. TCRdb re-analysed the RACE reads in MiXCR, keeping a single row per CDR3 protein. The V and J calls were not made by the authors but by TCRdb's processing. This table holds 150,000 to 200,000 distinct CDR3 sequences, roughly 15% found once. The CDR3 sequence is 17 residues long. Only a few counts were recorded for this clonotype. Its antigen remains unknown. Specified time point: patch test 1, 2 weeks after DPC sensitization. Treatment of the sample: therapeutic diphenylcyclopropenone sensitization with weekly scalp DPC. Points from the study as a whole: Large CDR3 similarity clusters arose significantly more often from expanded TCRs than from controls.

The gene calls are TRBV21-1 and TRBJ1-6. TRBV21-1 is shown as a pseudogene. The sequence was obtained from a woman aged 25-40 years with alopecia areata. Some clones in this sample may be carry-over from other donors' samples. The sequencing used whole blood, collected in connection with sensitization to the hapten diphenylcyclopropenone (DPC). CDR3 residues: CASSKTNSVLINSPLHF. The CDR3 region has the DNA TGTGCCAGCAGCAAAACGAACAGCGTACTAATTAATTCACCCCTCCACTTT.